These T cell receptor beta chains were read from a single sample in a study of identical twins. TCRdb recomputed calls from the 5' RACE reads with MiXCR, one row per CDR3 protein. The sample shows approximately 210,000 distinct CDR3 sequences, roughly 7.1% of them seen only once. The sample was also reused in another study, on T cells expressing NK-cell markers.

Sequencing input: CD8+ T cells sorted from blood. These receptor sequences come from a woman under 30 in good health. CDR3s include the opening cysteine and the closing phenylalanine or tryptophan. Each record gives: J gene, V gene, clone size, D gene, CDR3 length, CDR3 protein, CDR3 DNA. A D gene is named only where the DNA matches it firmly. Clone size is given for some rows only: seen once, a few or many times, or a class if the clone is expanded.

j_gene: TRBJ2-3
v_gene: TRBV5-4
abundance: -
d_gene: TRBD2
len: 17
CDR3aa: CAGSSTSGGQSSDTQYF
CDR3nt: TGTGCCGGCAGCTCGACTAGCGGGGGTCAGAGTTCAGATACGCAGTATTTT

j_gene: TRBJ2-3
v_gene: TRBV9
abundance: many
d_gene: TRBD1
len: 15
CDR3aa: CASSDYGQGTDTQYF
CDR3nt: TGTGCCAGCAGCGACTACGGACAGGGCACAGATACGCAGTATTTT

j_gene: TRBJ1-5
v_gene: TRBV12-3/TRBV12-4
abundance: many
d_gene: -
len: 14
CDR3aa: CASSISPRDQPQHF
CDR3nt: TGTGCCAGCAGCATAAGCCCCAGGGACCAGCCCCAGCATTTT

j_gene: TRBJ1-1
v_gene: TRBV29-1
abundance: -
d_gene: -
len: 14
CDR3aa: CSVEAGGRNTEAFF
CDR3nt: TGCAGCGTTGAAGCCGGGGGCAGGAACACTGAAGCTTTCTTT

j_gene: TRBJ1-1
v_gene: TRBV7-9
abundance: many
d_gene: TRBD1
len: 14
CDR3aa: CASSPDRVSTEAFF
CDR3nt: TGTGCCAGCAGCCCGGACAGGGTGTCCACTGAAGCTTTCTTT

j_gene: TRBJ2-7
v_gene: TRBV20-1
abundance: -
d_gene: TRBD2
len: 16
CDR3aa: CCASWGGTSGNYEQYF
CDR3nt: TGCTGTGCTAGTTGGGGGGGGACTAGCGGAAACTACGAGCAGTACTTC

j_gene: TRBJ2-7
v_gene: TRBV28
abundance: few
d_gene: TRBD1
len: 14
CDR3aa: CASSLRDRDHEQYF
CDR3nt: TGTGCCAGCAGTTTAAGGGACAGGGACCACGAGCAGTACTTC

j_gene: TRBJ2-7
v_gene: TRBV5-1
abundance: few
d_gene: TRBD1
len: 14
CDR3aa: CASSPGQGANEQYF
CDR3nt: TGCGCCAGCAGCCCGGGACAGGGGGCGAACGAGCAGTACTTC

j_gene: TRBJ2-2
v_gene: TRBV20-1
abundance: few
d_gene: -
len: 11
CDR3aa: CSASDTGELFF
CDR3nt: TGCAGTGCTAGTGACACCGGGGAGCTGTTTTTT

j_gene: TRBJ2-7
v_gene: TRBV10-1
abundance: few
d_gene: -
len: 13
CDR3aa: CASSDGISYEQYF
CDR3nt: TGCGCCAGCAGTGACGGGATCTCCTACGAGCAGTACTTC

j_gene: TRBJ2-2
v_gene: TRBV6-2/TRBV6-3
abundance: few
d_gene: TRBD2
len: 17
CDR3aa: CASSPGLAGVLTGELFF
CDR3nt: TGTGCCAGCAGTCCCGGTCTAGCGGGAGTTCTAACCGGGGAGCTGTTTTTT

j_gene: TRBJ2-2
v_gene: TRBV9
abundance: many
d_gene: TRBD1
len: 16
CDR3aa: CASSARDRGLTGELFF
CDR3nt: TGTGCCAGCAGCGCTCGGGACAGGGGGCTCACCGGGGAGCTGTTTTTT

j_gene: TRBJ2-7
v_gene: TRBV15
abundance: few
d_gene: TRBD1
len: 14
CDR3aa: CATSEDRGFYEQYF
CDR3nt: TGTGCCACCAGCGAGGACAGGGGGTTCTACGAGCAGTACTTC

j_gene: TRBJ2-3
v_gene: TRBV30
abundance: -
d_gene: -
len: 12
CDR3aa: CAWSLATDTQYF
CDR3nt: TGTGCCTGGAGTCTTGCTACAGATACGCAGTATTTT

j_gene: TRBJ1-1
v_gene: TRBV30
abundance: few
d_gene: -
len: 10
CDR3aa: CAWSDIKAFF
CDR3nt: TGTGCCTGGAGCGACATCAAGGCTTTCTTT

j_gene: TRBJ2-1
v_gene: TRBV7-9
abundance: -
d_gene: TRBD2
len: 15
CDR3aa: CASSLDVAGDNEQFF
CDR3nt: TGTGCCAGCAGCTTAGATGTAGCGGGGGACAATGAGCAGTTCTTC

j_gene: TRBJ2-3
v_gene: TRBV10-3
abundance: -
d_gene: TRBD1
len: 15
CDR3aa: CAIRGDRSSTDTQYF
CDR3nt: TGTGCCATCAGAGGGGACAGATCTAGCACAGATACGCAGTATTTT

j_gene: TRBJ2-1
v_gene: TRBV6-1
abundance: few
d_gene: -
len: 14
CDR3aa: CASSREDGYNEQFF
CDR3nt: TGTGCCAGCAGTCGAGAAGACGGATACAATGAGCAGTTCTTC

j_gene: TRBJ2-1
v_gene: TRBV5-6
abundance: -
d_gene: -
len: 15
CDR3aa: CASSLELESYNEQFF
CDR3nt: TGTGCCAGCAGCTTGGAGTTAGAGTCCTACAATGAGCAGTTCTTC

j_gene: TRBJ2-1
v_gene: TRBV9
abundance: many
d_gene: -
len: 12
CDR3aa: CASSPSRNEQFF
CDR3nt: TGTGCCAGCAGCCCTTCTAGGAATGAGCAGTTCTTC

j_gene: TRBJ2-3
v_gene: TRBV6-2/TRBV6-3
abundance: -
d_gene: -
len: 13
CDR3aa: CASSGERADTQYF
CDR3nt: TGTGCCAGCAGTGGGGAGAGGGCAGATACGCAGTATTTT

j_gene: TRBJ2-5
v_gene: TRBV27
abundance: -
d_gene: TRBD2
len: 16
CDR3aa: CASSLLAGGLRETQYF
CDR3nt: TGTGCCAGCAGTTTACTAGCGGGAGGGCTTCGAGAGACCCAGTACTTC

j_gene: TRBJ2-1
v_gene: TRBV9
abundance: many
d_gene: TRBD2
len: 14
CDR3aa: CASNLAGVNNEQFF
CDR3nt: TGTGCCAGCAATTTAGCGGGGGTTAACAATGAGCAGTTCTTC

j_gene: TRBJ2-7
v_gene: TRBV12-3/TRBV12-4
abundance: many
d_gene: -
len: 12
CDR3aa: CASSLTVYEQYF
CDR3nt: TGTGCCAGCAGTTTGACAGTTTACGAGCAGTACTTC

j_gene: TRBJ2-1
v_gene: TRBV29-1
abundance: -
d_gene: -
len: 18
CDR3aa: CSAPTFDSQGGFNNEQFF
CDR3nt: TGCAGCGCCCCGACCTTTGACAGTCAGGGTGGGTTTAACAATGAGCAGTTCTTC

j_gene: TRBJ1-1
v_gene: TRBV29-1
abundance: -
d_gene: -
len: 13
CDR3aa: CSVETTGNTEAFF
CDR3nt: TGCAGCGTTGAAACGACTGGGAACACTGAAGCTTTCTTT

j_gene: TRBJ1-1
v_gene: TRBV7-8
abundance: few
d_gene: TRBD1
len: 14
CDR3aa: CASSSDRANTEAFF
CDR3nt: TGTGCCAGCAGTTCGGACAGGGCGAACACTGAAGCTTTCTTT

j_gene: TRBJ1-1
v_gene: TRBV4-2
abundance: many
d_gene: -
len: 11
CDR3aa: CASSQGQNGFF
CDR3nt: TGTGCCAGCAGCCAAGGTCAAAATGGTTTCTTT

j_gene: TRBJ1-1
v_gene: TRBV12-3/TRBV12-4
abundance: -
d_gene: -
len: 13
CDR3aa: CASSTTGSSEAFF
CDR3nt: TGTGCCAGCAGTACCACAGGGTCTTCTGAAGCTTTCTTT

j_gene: TRBJ1-3
v_gene: TRBV12-3/TRBV12-4
abundance: -
d_gene: -
len: 14
CDR3aa: CASSLSGEGNTIYF
CDR3nt: TGTGCCAGCAGTTTGTCAGGGGAGGGAAACACCATATATTTT

j_gene: TRBJ1-5
v_gene: TRBV5-6
abundance: many
d_gene: -
len: 15
CDR3aa: CASSLSGLGGRPQHF
CDR3nt: TGTGCCAGCAGCCTATCGGGACTCGGGGGCCGGCCCCAGCATTTT

j_gene: TRBJ2-7
v_gene: TRBV9
abundance: -
d_gene: -
len: 14
CDR3aa: CASSVDRETYEQYF
CDR3nt: TGTGCCAGCAGCGTAGACAGGGAGACATACGAGCAGTACTTC

j_gene: TRBJ2-2
v_gene: TRBV2
abundance: few
d_gene: -
len: 13
CDR3aa: CASSALGIGELFF
CDR3nt: TGTGCCAGCAGTGCCTTAGGAATCGGGGAGCTGTTTTTT

j_gene: TRBJ2-7
v_gene: TRBV14
abundance: -
d_gene: TRBD1
len: 18
CDR3aa: CASSHPAIGQGPIYEQYF
CDR3nt: TGTGCCAGCAGCCATCCTGCTATCGGACAGGGCCCCATCTACGAGCAGTACTTC

j_gene: TRBJ2-7
v_gene: TRBV6-2/TRBV6-3
abundance: many
d_gene: -
len: 13
CDR3aa: CASSLTESLEQYF
CDR3nt: TGTGCCAGCAGCTTGACTGAGAGCTTGGAGCAGTACTTC

j_gene: TRBJ2-7
v_gene: TRBV4-3
abundance: once
d_gene: -
len: 15
CDR3aa: CASSQERTAGLEQYF
CDR3nt: TGCGCCAGCAGCCAAGAAAGAACCGCGGGTCTCGAGCAGTACTTC

j_gene: TRBJ2-1
v_gene: TRBV25-1
abundance: -
d_gene: -
len: 13
CDR3aa: CASSKGELTEQFF
CDR3nt: TGTGCCAGCAGTAAGGGGGAGCTTACTGAGCAGTTCTTC

j_gene: TRBJ2-3
v_gene: TRBV12-3/TRBV12-4
abundance: many
d_gene: TRBD2
len: 15
CDR3aa: CASSLGGGGSDTQYF
CDR3nt: TGTGCCAGCAGTTTAGGGGGGGGAGGATCGGATACGCAGTATTTT

j_gene: TRBJ2-7
v_gene: TRBV7-3
abundance: -
d_gene: -
len: 15
CDR3aa: CASSLTGGDAYEQYF
CDR3nt: TGTGCCAGCAGCTTAACAGGGGGAGACGCATACGAGCAGTACTTC

j_gene: TRBJ2-7
v_gene: TRBV12-3/TRBV12-4
abundance: -
d_gene: TRBD2
len: 16
CDR3aa: CASSTFSSGGTYEQYF
CDR3nt: TGTGCCAGCAGTACCTTTTCTAGCGGGGGAACCTACGAGCAGTACTTC

j_gene: TRBJ2-1
v_gene: TRBV9
abundance: few
d_gene: -
len: 13
CDR3aa: CASSVGWIDEQFF
CDR3nt: TGTGCCAGCAGCGTAGGTTGGATCGATGAGCAGTTCTTC

j_gene: TRBJ2-7
v_gene: TRBV30
abundance: -
d_gene: -
len: 12
CDR3aa: CAWSANSYEQYF
CDR3nt: TGTGCCTGGAGTGCCAACAGCTACGAGCAGTACTTC

j_gene: TRBJ1-2
v_gene: TRBV12-5
abundance: few
d_gene: TRBD1
len: 15
CDR3aa: CASGLDRVSNYGYTF
CDR3nt: TGTGCTAGTGGCCTTGACAGGGTATCTAACTATGGCTACACCTTC

j_gene: TRBJ2-7
v_gene: TRBV12-3/TRBV12-4
abundance: -
d_gene: TRBD2
len: 14
CDR3aa: CASSEGGSPDEQYF
CDR3nt: TGTGCCAGCAGTGAGGGCGGGAGCCCGGACGAGCAGTACTTC

j_gene: TRBJ1-5
v_gene: TRBV13
abundance: -
d_gene: -
len: 12
CDR3aa: CASSLEGGAQHF
CDR3nt: TGTGCCAGCAGCTTAGAGGGGGGGGCCCAGCATTTT

j_gene: TRBJ2-7
v_gene: TRBV20-1
abundance: -
d_gene: TRBD2
len: 12
CDR3aa: CSGGGSTYEQYF
CDR3nt: TGCTCTGGGGGGGGGTCTACCTACGAGCAGTACTTC

j_gene: TRBJ2-1
v_gene: TRBV15
abundance: many
d_gene: -
len: 12
CDR3aa: CATSRDWDEQFF
CDR3nt: TGTGCCACCAGCAGAGATTGGGATGAGCAGTTCTTC

j_gene: TRBJ1-4
v_gene: TRBV5-1
abundance: many
d_gene: TRBD1
len: 16
CDR3aa: CASSPRPGTGHEKLFF
CDR3nt: TGCGCCAGCAGCCCCCGCCCAGGGACAGGGCATGAAAAACTGTTTTTT

j_gene: TRBJ2-5
v_gene: TRBV3-1
abundance: few
d_gene: -
len: 15
CDR3aa: CASSQGLKGLETQYF
CDR3nt: TGTGCCAGCAGCCAAGGGTTGAAGGGTTTGGAGACCCAGTACTTC

j_gene: TRBJ1-3
v_gene: TRBV29-1
abundance: -
d_gene: -
len: 14
CDR3aa: CSVEEEKLGNTIYF
CDR3nt: TGCAGCGTTGAAGAGGAGAAGTTGGGAAACACCATATATTTT

j_gene: TRBJ1-2
v_gene: TRBV9
abundance: many
d_gene: -
len: 13
CDR3aa: CASSVGGDNGYTF
CDR3nt: TGTGCCAGCAGCGTTGGAGGGGACAATGGCTACACCTTC

j_gene: TRBJ1-2
v_gene: TRBV15
abundance: -
d_gene: -
len: 14
CDR3aa: CATSREIDNYGYTF
CDR3nt: TGTGCCACCAGCAGAGAAATCGACAACTATGGCTACACCTTC

j_gene: TRBJ2-2
v_gene: TRBV9
abundance: -
d_gene: TRBD2
len: 15
CDR3aa: CASSVTSGNTGELFF
CDR3nt: TGTGCCAGCAGCGTGACTAGCGGAAACACCGGGGAGCTGTTTTTT